Shown below are 18 T cell receptor beta chains from a single sample sequenced in a study of cytomegalovirus exposure and HLA in healthy donors. Use of 60 Vbeta and 13 Jbeta primers characterized the PCR. TCRdb's copy holds only in-frame clones and misses some; the assay was immunoSEQ multiplex PCR. This table has 65,000 to 90,000 clones, about four fifths appearing once. Material for sequencing was PBMCs. These receptors all stem from a woman aged 40-49 years in good health and CMV-seropositive.

The V gene is TRBV6-1, the J gene TRBJ1-6; D remains unclear. V was pared by 2 bases and J by 4 bases, with 12 bases between. CDR1 and CDR2 (germline): MNHNS, SASEGT. The CDR3 is 16 residues long. The CDR3 loop reads CASSEMRFWYNSPLHF. In nucleotides, the CDR3 is TGTGCCAGCAGTGAAATGAGGTTTTGGTATAATTCACCCCTCCACTTT.

The rearrangement uses TRBV6-1 and TRBJ2-1; 8 bases are shared with TRBD2. The ends lost 8 bases at V and 4 bases at J; junction bases unmatched: 4. CDR1 and CDR2 from the germline V gene are MNHNS and SASEGT. The CDR3 sequence is 13 residues long. The CDR3 nucleotides read TGTGCCAGCGGGGCTAGCGGGTACAATGAGCAGTTCTTC. Encoded protein: CASGASGYNEQFF.

The chain recombines TRBV30 with TRBJ2-5; 7 bases line up with TRBD2. CDR3 length equals 13 residues. The germline gives CDR1 GTSNPN, CDR2 SVGIG (reference sequence). V shed 7 bases, J shed 3 bases, and the junction held 8 bases outside the gene matches. CDR3 nucleotide sequence: TGTGCCTCGACCTCGGCGGGGGAAGAGACCCAGTACTTC. As protein: CASTSAGEETQYF.

The V and J genes are TRBV21-1 and TRBJ2-3; the D segment call TRBD1 is taken from the table without a DNA check. TRBV21-1 is termed a pseudogene. There are 17 residues in the CDR3. The CDR3 region has the DNA TGTGCCAGCAGCATATGGGGGTGGACAGGGGGCACAGATACGCAGTATTTT. It translates to CASSIWGWTGGTDTQYF.

This clone has just a few counts. V is TRBV21-1 and J is TRBJ2-7; the table's D gene call, TRBD2, was not cross checked with the DNA. TRBV21-1 is reported as a pseudogene. The CDR3 length is 18 residues. The DNA of the CDR3 is TGTGCCAGCAGCAAAGCGGCGCGGGGCAATACGGGCGCCTACGAGCAGTACTTC. Residues: CASSKAARGNTGAYEQYF.

The J gene is TRBJ2-3, the V gene TRBV15; the match to TRBD2 covers 8 bases. The CDR3 loop spans 17 amino acids. The V segment lost 8 bases and the J segment 9 bases; nucleotides outside the gene matches: 22. The V gene's germline CDR1 is LNHNV and CDR2 YYDKDF (reference sequence). The CDR3 spells CATSAFRAGGTGGTQYF. The CDR3 bases are TGTGCCACCTCCGCCTTCAGGGCGGGGGGCACCGGGGGGACGCAGTATTTT.

The V and J genes are TRBV29-1 and TRBJ1-2; D is undetermined. Germline V gives CDR1 SQVTM, CDR2 ANQGSEA. The CDR3 is made up of 11 amino acids. V was trimmed by 4 bases and J by 8 bases, leaving 11 bases between them. The CDR3 region is CSVVSLRGYTF. The CDR3 nucleotides read TGCAGCGTTGTGTCCCTCAGAGGCTACACCTTC.

This chain uses TRBV19 with TRBJ1-1, with a weak D call TRBD1 (5 bases). Trimming removed 4 bases from V and 0 bases from J, with 12 bases in between. CDR3 size: 15 residues. CDR1 is LNHDA, CDR2 SQIVND, per germline (reference sequence). CDR3 in amino acids: CASSRRGLMNTEAFF. The DNA of the CDR3 is TGTGCCAGTAGTAGGAGGGGTCTCATGAACACTGAAGCTTTCTTT.

A few counts support this clone. As DNA, the CDR3 is TGTGCCAGCAGTTACACAGGGACGGGGTATGGAAACACCATATATTTT. The encoded protein is CASSYTGTGYGNTIYF. The rearrangement uses TRBV6-5 and TRBJ1-3; possibly TRBD1 for D (6 bases). Trimming removed 2 bases at V and 3 bases at J, with 14 bases between. Germline V gives CDR1 MNHEY, CDR2 SVGAGI. The CDR3 length is 16 residues.

This chain connects TRBV5-6 to TRBJ2-5; a possible D gene is TRBD1 (6 bases). Germline CDR1 reads SGHDT; CDR2 reads YYEEEE. The CDR3 has 14 amino acids. The V end was cut by 7 bases, the J end by 6 bases, with 19 bases between. CDR3 in DNA: TGTGCCAGCGGAGAAACAGGGATGCGCAAGACCCAGTACTTC. Translating it yields CASGETGMRKTQYF.

The chain recombines TRBV7-8 with TRBJ1-5; possibly TRBD1 for D (6 bases). CDR1 and CDR2 from the germline V gene are SGHVS and FQNEAQ. This CDR3 is built from 14 residues. Trimming pared 0 bases from V and 7 bases from J, leaving 10 bases between. The CDR3 spells CASSLAGGAQPQHF. In DNA, the CDR3 is TGTGCCAGCAGCTTAGCGGGGGGGGCACAGCCCCAGCATTTT. The full variable domain, in which reference TRBV7-8 and TRBJ1-5 provide the parts outside the CDR3, is GAGVSQSPRYKVAKRGQDVALRCDPISGHVSLFWYQQALGQGPEFLTYFQNEAQLDKSGLPSDRFFAERPEGSVSTLKIQRTQQEDSAVYLCASSLAGGAQPQHFGDGTRLSIL.

This clone was seen once. The chain recombines TRBV5-6 with TRBJ2-2; D is undetermined. This CDR3 has 12 residues. The germline gives CDR1 SGHDT, CDR2 YYEEEE. Trimming cost V 0 bases and J 8 bases, with 5 bases left between them. The CDR3 DNA follows: TGTGCCAGCAGCTTGGCCCCGGGGGAGCTGTTTTTT. Amino acids: CASSLAPGELFF.

The rearrangement joins TRBV7-9 to TRBJ1-4, with 7 bases aligning to TRBD1. Germline CDR1 reads SEHNR; CDR2 reads FQNEAQ (reference sequence). The ends lost 4 bases at V and 2 bases at J; junction bases unmatched: 4. This CDR3 has 15 residues. In DNA form, the CDR3 reads TGTGCCAGCAGCTCAGAGGGGGCGACTAATGAAAAACTGTTTTTT. It translates to CASSSEGATNEKLFF.

This clone was counted once. CDR3 DNA sequence: TGTGCCAGCAGCTTAGCGTTGGGAGATGAGCAGTTCTTC. Its protein is CASSLALGDEQFF. J is TRBJ2-1 and V is TRBV7-8; tentatively, D is TRBD2 (5 bases). The CDR3 contains 13 residues. Trimming stripped 0 bases from V and 8 bases from J, with 8 bases between. The germline V gene has CDR1 SGHVS and CDR2 FQNEAQ. Full variable domain (missing parts from reference TRBV7-8 and TRBJ2-1): GAGVSQSPRYKVAKRGQDVALRCDPISGHVSLFWYQQALGQGPEFLTYFQNEAQLDKSGLPSDRFFAERPEGSVSTLKIQRTQQEDSAVYLCASSLALGDEQFFGPGTRLTVL.

The rearrangement uses TRBV4-2 and TRBJ1-2; D is perhaps TRBD1 (6 bases). With 0 bases removed from V and 4 bases from J, the gap between germline ends came to 12 bases. Germline CDR1 LGHNA, CDR2 YNFKEQ. The CDR3 is 15 amino acids. The CDR3 region has the DNA TGTGCCAGCAGCCAAGATAAACAGGGTGGCTATGGCTACACCTTC. Amino acids: CASSQDKQGGYGYTF.

The V gene is TRBV7-7, the J gene TRBJ1-3; 9 bases agree with TRBD1. The CDR3 extends over 14 amino acids. Looked up from germline, CDR1 is SSHAT and CDR2 is FNYEAQ (reference sequence). The V gene end was trimmed by 5 bases and the J gene end by 4 bases; junction bases not matched to a gene: 3. CDR3: CASSTGQGGNTIYF. The CDR3 nucleotides are TGTGCCAGCAGCACAGGACAGGGGGGAAACACCATATATTTT.

This clone showed up just once. The chain recombines TRBV28 with TRBJ1-5; possible D gene TRBD1, 5 bases. Trimming took off 4 bases at V and 2 bases at J, with 6 bases between the two ends. Germline CDR1 MDHEN, CDR2 SYDVKM. This CDR3 comprises 13 residues. The CDR3: CASSSGGNQPQHF. The CDR3, as DNA: TGTGCCAGCAGTTCGGGGGGCAATCAGCCCCAGCATTTT.

The table lists this clone with a count of one. The rearrangement joins TRBV28 to TRBJ2-7; maybe TRBD1 (6 bases). This CDR3 region has 15 residues. CDR1 is MDHEN, CDR2 SYDVKM, per germline. V lost 6 bases to trimming and J lost 2 bases, with 17 bases between them. The CDR3 DNA follows: TGTGCCAGCAGCTCTCGAGGGACATTTCCCTACGAGCAGTACTTC. The encoded protein is CASSSRGTFPYEQYF.